These 19 T cell receptor beta chains were sequenced from one sample in a study of blood T cell repertoires in COVID-19. Method: immunoSEQ multiplex PCR; TCRdb's copy keeps in-frame clones and lacks some. The sample consists of over 200,000 clones, less than 90% of them appearing once. Sequences were obtained from PBMCs or T cells enriched from blood (not recorded which). The receptor set was obtained from a woman younger than 45 who had been exposed to COVID-19.

Only one count was recorded for this clone. The chain has TRBV3-1 (or the pseudogene TRBV3-2) and TRBJ2-1, with TRBD2 matching 8 bases. CDR3 length: 14 residues. J gave up 4 bases and V 8 bases, and 7 bases lay outside the gene matches. The germline gives CDR1 LGHDT, CDR2 YNNKEL (reference sequence). CDR3 DNA: TGTGCCAGCGGTATTAGCGGGGAGTACAATGAGCAGTTCTTC. Its translation: CASGISGEYNEQFF.

V and J are TRBV19 and TRBJ1-1; 7 nucleotides align to TRBD1. This CDR3 spans 15 amino acids. The V gene end was trimmed by 3 bases and the J gene end by 2 bases; junction bases not matched to a gene: 6. CDR1 and CDR2 from the germline V gene are LNHDA and SQIVND (reference sequence). This CDR3 reads CASSIVGTANTEAFF. The CDR3 DNA sequence: TGTGCCAGTAGTATCGTCGGGACAGCAAACACTGAAGCTTTCTTT.

This clone was seen a few times. The chain combines TRBV2 with TRBJ1-6, with TRBD1 identical over 7 bases. Germline V gene data show CDR1 as SNHLY and CDR2 as FYNNEI. The CDR3 has 14 residues. Unmatched junction bases numbered 8, after V lost 10 bases and J lost 5 bases. CDR3 bases: TGTGCCACCCCATCGGGACAGAATAATTCACCCCTCCACTTT. Its translation: CATPSGQNNSPLHF.

This clone has more than one count but fewer than ten. This chain joins TRBV7-9 and TRBJ2-1, with TRBD1 as a possible D gene (5 bases). Germline V lookup: CDR1 SEHNR, CDR2 FQNEAQ (reference sequence). CDR3 length: 17 amino acids. The germline V and J ends were trimmed by 6 bases and 0 bases, with 18 bases remaining between them. The CDR3, as DNA: TGTGCCAGCAGGCCCAGGGTGGGGCTGCTCTCCTACAATGAGCAGTTCTTC. Its protein product is CASRPRVGLLSYNEQFF.

This clone was seen only a few times. The V and J genes are TRBV12-3 or TRBV12-4 and TRBJ1-3; D remains ambiguous. The ends were cut back, 2 bases at V and 4 bases at J, with 6 bases in the middle. The CDR3 has 13 amino acids. This CDR3 reads CASSLTEGNTIYF. Here the CDR3 DNA reads TGTGCCAGCAGTTTAACTGAGGGAAACACCATATATTTT.

This rearrangement joins TRBV6-1 to TRBJ1-1; D uncertain. Trimming stripped 2 bases from V and 1 base from J, with 14 bases between. In germline, CDR1 is MNHNS, CDR2 SASEGT. The CDR3 consists of 16 residues. For the CDR3, the DNA is TGTGCCAGCAGTGAAAGTCCGTCGGGAGGGAACACTGAAGCTTTCTTT. Its translation is CASSESPSGGNTEAFF.

Only a few counts were recorded for this clone. J is TRBJ1-2 and V is TRBV6-5, with TRBD1 as a possible D gene (6 bases). Between the trimmed V and J ends, which lost 7 bases and 0 bases, there was a span of 15 bases. The CDR3 contains 15 residues. Germline V gene lookup returns CDR1 MNHEY and CDR2 SVGAGI. The CDR3 region is CASKVETGANYGYTF. CDR3 sequence (DNA): TGTGCCAGCAAGGTGGAGACAGGAGCTAACTATGGCTACACCTTC.

There are a few counts of this clone. This CDR3 reads CASSVVAGGSNYGYTF. CDR3 DNA sequence: TGTGCCAGCAGCGTAGTGGCAGGGGGTTCTAACTATGGCTACACCTTC. The rearrangement links TRBV9 to TRBJ1-2, with TRBD1 identical over 7 bases. CDR3 length equals 16 residues. V trimming: 0 bases; J trimming: 0 bases; junction bases outside the gene matches: 5. Per germline, CDR1 SGDLS and CDR2 YYNGEE.

This clone was picked up one time. V usage is TRBV3-1 (or the pseudogene TRBV3-2) and J usage is TRBJ1-1; D might be TRBD1 (5 bases). Trimming removed 0 bases from V and 10 bases from J, with 15 bases in between. Germline V gives CDR1 LGHDT, CDR2 YNNKEL (reference sequence). CDR3 length: 14 residues. CDR3 bases: TGTGCCAGCAGCCAAGATATGGGGGGGGACCGAGCTTTCTTT. Translated: CASSQDMGGDRAFF.

This rearrangement joins TRBV9 to TRBJ1-1; D remains ambiguous. The CDR3 is 15 amino acids. CDR1 SGDLS and CDR2 YYNGEE come from the germline V gene. V was shortened by 4 bases and J by 1 base, with 14 bases between the two germline ends. Here the CDR3 reads CASSPSLSGNTEAFF. CDR3 coding DNA: TGTGCCAGCAGCCCGAGCCTTTCAGGGAACACTGAAGCTTTCTTT.

The J gene is TRBJ2-7, the V gene TRBV28, with a possible D match to TRBD2 (6 bases). This CDR3 has 13 residues. Trimming removed 2 bases at V and 6 bases at J, with 11 bases between. Germline CDR1 reads MDHEN; CDR2 reads SYDVKM. The CDR3 bases are TGTGCCAGCAGTTTAGGAGGGTACAGCGAGCAGTACTTC. It yields the protein CASSLGGYSEQYF.

The genes are TRBV5-8 and TRBJ1-1; D might be TRBD1 (6 bases). Trimming pared 1 base from V and 7 bases from J, leaving 11 bases between. Germline values: CDR1 SGHTS, CDR2 YDEGEE. The CDR3 covers 13 residues. Written as DNA, the CDR3 is TGTGCCAGCAGCTTGATCAGGGGTGGTGAAGCTTTCTTT. Translating gives CASSLIRGGEAFF.

The chain is built from TRBV11-3 and TRBJ1-4; TRBD1 matches 7 bases. Germline trimming cut 2 bases from V and 9 bases from J; bases unmatched to any gene: 6. Germline CDR1 and CDR2: SGHNT and YENEEA. This CDR3 contains 14 residues. The CDR3 loop reads CASSLTPGQKKLFF. The CDR3 bases are TGTGCCAGCAGCTTAACGCCGGGACAGAAAAAACTGTTTTTT. The whole variable domain, filled in from reference TRBV11-3 and TRBJ1-4, reads EAGVVQSPRYKIIEKKQPVAFWCNPISGHNTLYWYLQNLGQGPELLIRYENEEAVDDSQLPKDRFSAERLKGVDSTLKIQPAELGDSAVYLCASSLTPGQKKLFFGSGTQLSVL.

Comment on this clone: Other DNA sequences in the sample encode the same CDR3. This rearrangement joins TRBV20-1 to TRBJ1-1; D is unclear. The CDR3 consists of 11 residues. Germline loops: CDR1 DFQATT, CDR2 SNEGSKA (reference sequence). V lost 1 base to trimming and J lost 4 bases, with 4 bases between them. CDR3 residues: CSARGGTEAFF. For the CDR3, the DNA is TGCAGTGCTAGAGGAGGCACTGAAGCTTTCTTT.

This clone came up once. V is TRBV5-1 and J is TRBJ2-1; a weak D match, TRBD2 (6 bases). CDR3 length: 15 residues. Germline V gene sequence: CDR1 SGHRS, CDR2 YFSETQ. Trimming took 0 bases from V and 3 from J, leaving 10 bases between them. CDR3 in amino acids: CASSLGDSGYNEQFF. In nucleotides, the CDR3 is TGCGCCAGCAGCTTGGGGGACTCTGGCTACAATGAGCAGTTCTTC.

This chain joins TRBV12-5 and TRBJ1-1; D is uncertain. Looked up from germline, CDR1 is LGHNT and CDR2 is FRNRAP. The CDR3 totals 16 residues. The V gene lost 6 bases and the J gene lost 6 bases, with 23 bases spanning the gap. The CDR3 spells CASGPTRPSGLSEAFF. CDR3 coding DNA: TGTGCTAGTGGACCCACAAGACCCTCAGGATTATCTGAAGCTTTCTTT.

J is TRBJ1-1 and V is TRBV5-4, with D perhaps matching TRBD1 (5 bases). Trimming took off 4 bases at V and 0 bases at J, with 10 bases between the two ends. CDR1 is SGHNT, CDR2 YYREEE, per germline (reference sequence). CDR3 size: 14 residues. CDR3: CASSPQGMNTEAFF. The CDR3 bases are TGTGCCAGCAGCCCGCAGGGTATGAACACTGAAGCTTTCTTT.

This chain links TRBV10-3 with TRBJ1-4, with D maybe TRBD1 (6 bases). Germline loops: CDR1 ENHRY, CDR2 SYGVKD. V lost 0 bases, J lost 0 bases, and 11 bases lay in between. The CDR3 covers 17 residues. The CDR3 sequence: CAISESRGQATNEKLFF. In nucleotides, the CDR3 is TGTGCCATCAGTGAGTCGAGGGGACAAGCAACTAATGAAAAACTGTTTTTT.

This sequence joins TRBV5-1 and TRBJ2-6; no definite D call. Germline V gives CDR1 SGHRS, CDR2 YFSETQ. This CDR3 has 15 amino acids. V lost 1 base to trimming and J lost 0 bases, with 5 bases between them. The CDR3: CASSLPGSGANVLTF. The DNA of the CDR3 is TGCGCCAGCAGCTTGCCGGGCTCTGGGGCCAACGTCCTGACTTTC.